This is a list of T cell receptor beta chains from one sample in a study of identical twins. TCRdb passed the 5' RACE reads through MiXCR, listing each CDR3 protein once. The table records about 240,000 distinct CDR3 sequences, over 9.5% of them present only once. Sequenced material: memory T cells sorted from blood. These receptors came from a man aged 45-60 years in good health. Each CDR3 is given without its conserved first and last residue. D genes are given only for firm matches.

D gene | V gene | CDR3 protein
NA | TRBV3-1 | ASSQVGRGEQY
NA | TRBV29-1 | SIGTGGAGETQY
TRBD2 | TRBV7-2 | ASSVTSGGAGETQY
TRBD1 | TRBV12-3/TRBV12-4 | ASSLAGGQGGEQY
TRBD2 | TRBV11-2 | ASRPTSGGYNEQF
NA | TRBV6-2/TRBV6-3 | ASSVTGTSSVGTEAF
TRBD2 | TRBV4-3 | ASSQARPSGTSVNYEQY
TRBD1 | TRBV10-1 | ASSESWTGVNEQF
NA | TRBV20-1 | SAATPAGANVLT
TRBD2 | TRBV10-3 | AITSGTSGGDEQF
TRBD2 | TRBV12-3/TRBV12-4 | ASRGLAGGYNEQF
NA | TRBV5-6 | ASSLDPKRAGNEQF
TRBD1 | TRBV28 | ATRQGKGYT
NA | TRBV4-2 | ASSQVKGSGNTIY
NA | TRBV7-9 | ASSLAYQGSYNEQF
NA | TRBV4-2 | ASSQPAREKLF
NA | TRBV20-1 | SAPNGRAGNEQF
NA | TRBV5-4 | ASSLDPAAYEQY
NA | TRBV7-2 | ASSLVGTGFSQETQY
NA | TRBV5-4 | ASSLMGVYEQY
TRBD2 | TRBV4-3 | ASSQEWGLASGSYEQY
TRBD1 | TRBV4-1 | ASSHQQGIQPQH
TRBD1 | TRBV18 | ASSPKDRPETQY
TRBD2 | TRBV30 | AWKVGTITYEQY
NA | TRBV29-1 | SVVRQGDYGELF
NA | TRBV7-2 | ASSLKAGENYGYT
NA | TRBV20-1 | SAIETTSGTQY
NA | TRBV12-3/TRBV12-4 | ASRWDTGELF
NA | TRBV12-3/TRBV12-4 | ASSFQPTTYEQY
NA | TRBV5-5 | ASSPSWGNTGELF
TRBD1 | TRBV12-3/TRBV12-4 | ASRGEWRDRGSTDTQY
NA | TRBV10-3 | AISETAGKQTQY
TRBD2 | TRBV9 | ASSVGGRAGEQF
TRBD2 | TRBV27 | ASSTSGRAWYEQF
NA | TRBV6-2/TRBV6-3 | ASSYSWGAYEQY
NA | TRBV20-1 | SVGVGTGELF
NA | TRBV12-3/TRBV12-4 | ASRLRQSLNSPLH
NA | TRBV3-1 | ASSQKSYEQY
NA | TRBV25-1 | ASSDGWTSTDTQY
TRBD2 | TRBV7-8 | ASSVREGSDTQY
TRBD1 | TRBV12-3/TRBV12-4 | ASTPLSGGGDTQY
TRBD2 | TRBV6-1 | ASSPKRGFTDTQY
NA | TRBV20-1 | SAMTSLSREQY
NA | TRBV14 | ASSQGGNFNYGYT
NA | TRBV9 | ASSLDNQNTEAF
TRBD1 | TRBV9 | ASSLGQGANYNEQF
TRBD1 | TRBV10-3 | AISGGQGTTEAF
NA | TRBV5-1 | ASSLGSHRTDTQY
NA | TRBV6-2/TRBV6-3 | ASSYSRRVGDTQY
TRBD1 | TRBV20-1 | SARAGGEGTDTQY
TRBD2 | TRBV20-1 | SARGFLAGGMETQY
NA | TRBV18 | ASSPLPRMNTGELF
TRBD2 | TRBV18 | ASSPISGRETQY
TRBD2 | TRBV3-1 | ASSGIERGIEQF
TRBD1 | TRBV29-1 | SGGTGTLGYT